The clone carrying this TCR beta chain showed up many times. The antigen remains undetermined. The sample is drawn from a study of read filtering for tumor transcriptome and immune sequencing. As for the study in general: R-ISS stage counts were eight or nine for I, 15 to 20 for II, 7 for III. RNA-seq yielded only about 75 to 1,400 TCR reads, IR-seq about 4 to 10.27 million.

This CDR3 is built from 13 residues. The germline CDR1 and CDR2 sequences are KGHSH and LQKENI. Deletions cut 2 bases from V and 1 base from J, with 5 bases between. From roughly 0.4 ug of RNA, a library with molecular barcoded alpha/delta and beta/gamma adaptors was made. One entry per CDR3 protein results from TCRdb running MiXCR on the reads. The sample includes tens of thousands of distinct CDR3 sequences, around 21% of them seen just once. General study points: This fraction held mixed bone marrow immune cells after CD138-negative sorting. RNA-seq captured clonotypes less deeply and reliably than IR-seq.

The TCR sequence derives from a donor aged 40 or over with multiple myeloma. The J gene is TRBJ1-1, the V gene TRBV18; D unresolved. What was sequenced was a population of CD138-negative cells sorted from bone marrow. CDR3 loop: CASSPSQNTEAFF. CDR3 sequence (DNA): TGTGCCAGCTCACCATCCCAGAACACTGAAGCTTTCTTT.